These T cell receptor beta chains were read from a single sample in a study of blood T cell repertoires in COVID-19. Some clones are missing from TCRdb's copy, which holds only in-frame ones; the method was immunoSEQ multiplex PCR. The sample carries roughly 63,000 clones, about 73% recorded once. Material for sequencing was peripheral blood. The source is a woman at least 80 years old with acute or convalescent COVID-19. Both conserved end residues are part of each CDR3. D genes are given only for firm matches. Only some rows state a clone size, as once, few, many or a class for expanded clones.

TRBD2	NA	TRBJ2-2	TRBV7-2	CASSLRGLAGATGELFF	TGTGCCAGCAGCTTGCGGGGCCTAGCGGGAGCCACCGGGGAGCTGTTTTTT
NA	once	TRBJ2-3	TRBV7-2	CASSSISPGTADTQYF	TGTGCCAGCAGCTCCATTTCCCCAGGAACGGCAGATACGCAGTATTTT
TRBD2	NA	TRBJ2-3	TRBV10-3	CAISNSGRSLSTDTQYF	TGTGCCATCAGTAATAGCGGGAGGAGTCTAAGCACAGATACGCAGTATTTT
TRBD2	NA	TRBJ2-6	TRBV27	CASRTSGGPGANVLTF	TGTGCCAGCAGGACTAGCGGGGGTCCTGGGGCCAACGTCCTGACTTTC
TRBD1	NA	TRBJ1-6	TRBV11-3	CASSLGQDNSPLHF	TGTGCCAGCAGCTTGGGACAGGATAATTCACCCCTCCACTTT
TRBD1	once	TRBJ1-5	TRBV19	CATRDRGQIQPQHF	TGTGCCACCAGAGACAGGGGGCAGATTCAGCCCCAGCATTTT
NA	few	TRBJ1-2	TRBV4-1	CASSNPRQSNYGYTF	TGCGCCAGCAGCAACCCACGACAGTCTAACTATGGCTACACCTTC
NA	NA	TRBJ2-1	TRBV3-1/TRBV3-2	CASSPIDNEQFF	TGTGCCAGCAGCCCTATAGACAATGAGCAGTTCTTC
TRBD1	NA	TRBJ2-3	TRBV19	CASRDRASTDTQYF	TGTGCCAGCCGGGACAGGGCGAGCACAGATACGCAGTATTTT
NA	many	TRBJ1-2	TRBV6-5	CASSSGERGDYGYTF	TGTGCCAGCAGTTCGGGGGAACGGGGTGACTATGGCTACACCTTC
NA	NA	TRBJ2-7	TRBV11-2	CASSSRLGVYEQYF	TGTGCCAGCAGCTCGAGACTGGGAGTCTACGAGCAGTACTTC
NA	NA	TRBJ2-7	TRBV5-1	CASSLGGRSSYEQYF	TGCGCCAGCAGCTTGGGAGGGAGAAGCTCCTACGAGCAGTACTTC
NA	few	TRBJ2-1	TRBV7-2	CASSLLRSYYNEQFF	TGTGCCAGCAGCTTGTTGAGGAGCTACTACAATGAGCAGTTCTTC
NA	once	TRBJ1-3	TRBV5-5	CASSLVERPRSGNTIYF	TGTGCCAGCAGCTTGGTTGAGAGACCCAGGTCTGGAAACACCATATATTTT
TRBD2	once	TRBJ2-2	TRBV9	CASTQGWGGSAIGELFF	TGTGCCAGCACCCAAGGGTGGGGCGGGAGCGCGATCGGGGAGCTGTTTTTT
TRBD1	NA	TRBJ1-6	TRBV9	CASSGGQGNSPLHF	TGTGCCAGCAGCGGGGGACAGGGTAATTCACCCCTCCACTTT
TRBD2	NA	TRBJ2-7	TRBV28	CASSSPGLAGAEQYF	TGTGCCAGCAGTTCACCGGGACTAGCGGGAGCTGAGCAGTACTTC
TRBD2	once	TRBJ2-1	TRBV24-1	CATSDLQREAGEQFF	TGTGCCACCAGTGATCTCCAGCGGGAGGCAGGTGAGCAGTTCTTC
NA	once	TRBJ1-5	TRBV7-2	CASSLTVNSNQPQHF	TGTGCCAGCAGCCTAACAGTAAACAGCAATCAGCCCCAGCATTTT
TRBD1	NA	TRBJ1-1	TRBV7-9	CASSRDRGTEAFF	TGTGCCAGCAGCCGGGACAGGGGCACTGAAGCTTTCTTT